This T cell receptor (beta chain) was identified in a study of blood T cell repertoires in COVID-19. Only in-frame clones appear in the TCRdb table, and some are missing; sequencing was by immunoSEQ multiplex PCR. Of 500,000 to 600,000 clones listed, about 88% are singletons. Germline-derived CDR1 and CDR2 are SGHKS and YYEKEE (reference sequence). The V and J ends lost 4 bases and 7 bases respectively, with 23 bases between them. This CDR3 region has 16 residues. Source material: peripheral blood. The clonotype originates from a woman aged 45 to 65 with COVID-19, enrolled during active disease. The rearrangement uses TRBV5-5 and TRBJ1-2; perhaps TRBD1 as D (6 bases). CDR3 DNA sequence: TGTGCCAGCAGCCCAGGGGACGGAGCCCTTTTTCGTGGCTACACCTTC. Translating it yields CASSPGDGALFRGYTF.